The 29 T cell receptor beta chains below were found in one sample sequenced in a study of yellow fever vaccine responses in identical twins. TCRdb reprocessed the RT-PCR reads via MiXCR and lists one record per CDR3 protein. Of about 13,000 distinct CDR3 sequences listed, 84% were seen once; the top ten hold 1.7%. Sample: T cells from blood (PBMCs), unsorted or a sorted subset (not recorded which), taken before or after yellow fever vaccination (not recorded which). These receptors were taken from a woman aged 18-35 years who received the yellow fever vaccine.

The chain joins TRBV29-1 to TRBJ1-1; 7 positions agree with TRBD1. CDR3 length: 13 residues. The J segment lost 4 bases and the V segment lost 7 bases, leaving 9 bases of the junction unmatched. Germline-derived CDR1 and CDR2 are SQVTM and ANQGSEA. The CDR3 here is CSARQGGSTEAFF. As DNA, the CDR3 is TGCAGCGCCAGACAGGGAGGTAGCACTGAAGCTTTCTTT.

The chain recombines TRBV11-1 with TRBJ1-4, with D tentatively TRBD1 (6 bases). In germline, CDR1 is SGHAT, CDR2 FQDESV (reference sequence). Trimming took off 5 bases at V and 8 bases at J, with 15 bases between the two ends. The CDR3 length is 14 residues. CDR3 in amino acids: CASSLGTSGEKLFF. The CDR3 nucleotides read TGTGCCAGCAGCCTAGGGACATCGGGAGAAAAACTGTTTTTT.

This clonotype was found a few times. The chain uses TRBV18 and TRBJ1-1; D is undetermined. Germline values: CDR1 KGHSH, CDR2 LQKENI. The CDR3 loop spans 12 amino acids. V was trimmed by 3 bases and J by 8 bases, leaving 10 bases between them. CDR3 protein: CASSPTKTEAFF. The CDR3 nucleotides read TGTGCCAGCTCACCCACCAAAACGGAAGCTTTCTTT.

The chain employs TRBV2 and TRBJ2-5; possibly TRBD1 for D (5 bases). V lost 3 bases, J lost 3 bases, and 8 bases lay in between. The length of the CDR3 is 13 residues. Germline V gene lookup returns CDR1 SNHLY and CDR2 FYNNEI. The CDR3 sequence is CASSDDSKETQYF. CDR3 nucleotide sequence: TGTGCCAGCAGTGACGACAGCAAAGAGACCCAGTACTTC.

The chain combines TRBV7-2 with TRBJ2-7; D is undetermined. This CDR3 spans 15 amino acids. With 2 bases removed from V and 2 bases from J, the gap between germline ends came to 13 bases. The germline V gene has CDR1 SGHTA and CDR2 FQGNSA. CDR3 loop: CASSLWVSEAYEQYF. The CDR3 bases are TGTGCCAGCAGCTTATGGGTTTCAGAAGCCTACGAGCAGTACTTC.

The chain employs TRBV2 and TRBJ2-2; TRBD1 agrees at 9 bases. The CDR3 is 15 amino acids. V shed 10 bases and J 1 base; nucleotides not matched to a gene: 7. The germline CDR1 and CDR2 sequences are SNHLY and FYNNEI. CDR3 bases: TGTGCCATCCTACAGGGGGCGAGGAACACCGGGGAGCTGTTTTTT. It yields the protein CAILQGARNTGELFF.

This chain connects TRBV7-4 to TRBJ1-4; no firm D call. The V gene's germline CDR1 is SGHVT and CDR2 SQSDAQ. CDR3 size: 15 residues. V lost 5 bases and J lost 7, with 17 bases in between. The CDR3 loop reads CASSNPPGCCEKLFF. The CDR3 DNA reads TGTGCCAGCAGCAACCCGCCGGGATGTTGTGAAAAACTGTTTTTT.

The V call is TRBV20-1, the J call TRBJ2-7; 7 positions match TRBD1. CDR3 length equals 14 residues. The V segment lost 6 bases and the J segment 0 bases; nucleotides outside the gene matches: 8. The germline gives CDR1 DFQATT, CDR2 SNEGSKA (reference sequence). DNA of the CDR3: TGCAGTGCCACCGGACAGGAAGGCTCCTACGAGCAGTACTTC. The encoded protein is CSATGQEGSYEQYF.

This chain connects TRBV7-2 to TRBJ2-1, with D possibly being TRBD1 (6 bases). The CDR3 contains 14 residues. The V gene lost 1 base and the J gene lost 4 bases, with 8 bases spanning the gap. Germline V gene data show CDR1 as SGHTA and CDR2 as FQGNSA. CDR3 in DNA: TGTGCCAGCAGCTTAGGGACAGAGTACAATGAGCAGTTCTTC. This codes for CASSLGTEYNEQFF.

This clonotype came up once. The chain recombines TRBV5-4 with TRBJ2-1; the match to TRBD2 covers 8 bases. This CDR3 has 14 residues. Trimming at V came to 7 bases and at J to 5 bases, leaving 8 bases not matched to a gene. CDR1 is SGHNT and CDR2 is YYREEE in the germline V gene (reference sequence). The CDR3 sequence: CASELSGANNEQFF. CDR3 DNA sequence: TGTGCCAGCGAACTTAGCGGGGCCAACAATGAGCAGTTCTTC.

The chain employs TRBV14 and TRBJ2-7; D gene uncertain. Deletions cut 1 base from V and 4 bases from J, with 5 bases between. Looked up from germline, CDR1 is SGHDN and CDR2 is FVKESK. This CDR3 is built from 12 residues. CDR3 DNA: TGTGCCAGCAGCCAAGTAACGTACGAGCAGTACTTC. Translating it yields CASSQVTYEQYF.

The chain recombines TRBV11-2 with TRBJ1-1; 11 nucleotides match TRBD1. The V and J ends lost 0 bases and 10 bases, in that order; junction bases with no gene match: 4. In germline, CDR1 is SGHAT, CDR2 FQNNGV. The CDR3 is 14 amino acids. Here the CDR3 reads CASSLESGTGGAFF. The CDR3 DNA reads as TGTGCCAGCAGCTTAGAATCCGGGACAGGGGGAGCTTTCTTT.

This clonotype was seen just once. The chain uses TRBV11-2 and TRBJ2-1; weak D call: TRBD1 (6 bases). The CDR3 loop spans 15 amino acids. The ends were cut back, 5 bases at V and 9 bases at J, with 20 bases in the middle. Germline V lookup: CDR1 SGHAT, CDR2 FQNNGV. This CDR3 is CASSKRDIGLGEQFF. The CDR3 DNA sequence: TGTGCCAGCAGCAAACGGGACATAGGGCTGGGTGAGCAGTTCTTC.

J is TRBJ2-7 and V is TRBV7-3; no clear D gene. V was pared by 5 bases and J by 0 bases, with 11 bases between. Germline V gene data show CDR1 as SGHTA and CDR2 as FQGTGA. The CDR3 totals 14 residues. This CDR3 reads CASSPGRNSYEQYF. CDR3 sequence (DNA): TGTGCCAGCAGCCCCGGCAGAAACTCCTACGAGCAGTACTTC. Using reference TRBV7-3 and TRBJ2-7 for the parts outside the CDR3, the full variable domain is GAGVSQTPSNKVTEKGKYVELRCDPISGHTALYWYRQSLGQGPEFLIYFQGTGAADDSGLPNDRFFAVRPEGSVSTLKIQRTERGDSAVYLCASSPGRNSYEQYFGPGTRLTVT.

The rearrangement uses TRBV11-3 and TRBJ2-7, with D perhaps TRBD1 (5 bases). Per the germline V gene, CDR1 is SGHNT and CDR2 is YENEEA. Trimming removed 4 bases at V and 3 bases at J, with 16 bases between. This CDR3 is 15 amino acids long. The CDR3 DNA reads TGTGCCAGCAGCTCAAGTTGGACCCAGGGCTACGAGCAGTACTTC. It translates to CASSSSWTQGYEQYF.

The rearrangement links TRBV2 to TRBJ2-7; 8 bases map to TRBD2. This CDR3 is 16 amino acids long. The V segment lost 7 bases and the J segment 2 bases; nucleotides outside the gene matches: 13. Germline V gene data show CDR1 as SNHLY and CDR2 as FYNNEI. The CDR3 bases are TGTGCCAGCAACGGGGGGGTTAGGGCAGAAACCTACGAGCAGTACTTC. Translated, it gives CASNGGVRAETYEQYF.

V is TRBV2 and J is TRBJ2-2; 7 bases are shared with TRBD2. The trim removed 6 bases at V and 4 bases at J, leaving 5 bases unmatched. The CDR3 has 14 residues. Germline CDR1 reads SNHLY; CDR2 reads FYNNEI. The CDR3 coding sequence is TGTGCCAGCAGGGCTAGCGGAGTCACCGGGGAGCTGTTTTTT. Its protein product is CASRASGVTGELFF.

The J gene is TRBJ2-1, the V gene TRBV27; 7 bases map to TRBD2. V dropped 2 bases and J dropped 5; count of bases not matched to a gene: 3. CDR1 MNHEY and CDR2 SMNVEV come from the germline V gene (reference sequence). The length of the CDR3 is 14 residues. The CDR3 DNA follows: TGTGCCAGCAGTTTAGGCGGGGGTGACAATGAGCAGTTCTTC. It encodes CASSLGGGDNEQFF.

In this sample, this clonotype turned up once. This rearrangement joins TRBV20-1 to TRBJ1-5; D is unclear. The V and J ends lost 4 bases and 6 bases respectively, with 13 bases between them. Germline V gene sequence: CDR1 DFQATT, CDR2 SNEGSKA (reference sequence). The CDR3 is 13 residues long. As DNA, the CDR3 is TGCAGTGCTATGGAGGGCGTTATTCAGCCCCAGCATTTT. It yields the protein CSAMEGVIQPQHF.

V and J are TRBV7-3 and TRBJ2-3; 10 nucleotides agree with TRBD2. This CDR3 region has 16 residues. Germline V gene data show CDR1 as SGHTA and CDR2 as FQGTGA. Unmatched junction bases numbered 7, after V lost 1 base and J lost 6 bases. CDR3 sequence: CASSLSQRGGADTQYF. CDR3 nucleotide sequence: TGTGCCAGCAGCTTAAGTCAGCGGGGGGGCGCGGATACGCAGTATTTT.

This clonotype appeared once. The V and J genes are TRBV23-1 and TRBJ2-1; 8 bases map to TRBD2. TRBV23-1 is placed among ORFs of uncertain function. V shed 1 base, J shed 3 bases, and the junction held 5 bases outside the gene matches. The CDR3 length is 16 residues. CDR3 residues: CASSQWLAGYYNEQFF. The CDR3 DNA reads as TGCGCCAGCAGTCAATGGCTAGCGGGTTACTACAATGAGCAGTTCTTC.

This clonotype was seen just once. The chain joins TRBV11-1 to TRBJ1-4; D is undetermined. The CDR3 is 13 amino acids. In germline, CDR1 is SGHAT, CDR2 FQDESV (reference sequence). V lost 3 bases and J 1 base, leaving 3 bases between the germline ends. The CDR3, as DNA: TGTGCCAGCAGCTTCGAAACTAATGAAAAACTGTTTTTT. Translated: CASSFETNEKLFF.

This chain connects TRBV11-1 to TRBJ1-1, with D hard to call. Germline V gives CDR1 SGHAT, CDR2 FQDESV (reference sequence). The CDR3 contains 17 residues. V was clipped by 3 bases and J by 0 bases, with 17 bases between them. The CDR3 sequence: CASSLAKTDMMNTEAFF. The CDR3 bases are TGTGCCAGCAGCTTGGCTAAAACAGATATGATGAACACTGAAGCTTTCTTT.

The chain joins TRBV11-1 to TRBJ2-5, with D possibly being TRBD1 or TRBD2 (5 bases each). Germline values: CDR1 SGHAT, CDR2 FQDESV (reference sequence). The CDR3 consists of 16 residues. V lost 2 bases and J 5 bases, leaving 18 bases between the germline ends. In DNA form, the CDR3 reads TGTGCCAGCAGCTTACGCCCGACAGATCCGGGGGAGACCCAGTACTTC. Translated, it gives CASSLRPTDPGETQYF.

V and J are TRBV18 and TRBJ2-7; no clear D. The V and J ends lost 2 bases and 2 bases respectively, with 10 bases between them. The germline gives CDR1 KGHSH, CDR2 LQKENI. The CDR3 has 14 residues. CDR3 amino acids: CASSPSRLTYEQYF. Written as DNA, the CDR3 is TGTGCCAGCTCACCATCAAGGTTGACCTACGAGCAGTACTTC.

J is TRBJ2-1 and V is TRBV28; D gene unclear. The CDR3 totals 15 residues. The V gene's germline CDR1 is MDHEN and CDR2 SYDVKM. Trimming shortened V by 3 bases and J by 0 bases, and 9 bases separated the two germline ends. CDR3 residues: CASSFPSGSYNEQFF. CDR3 coding DNA: TGTGCCAGCAGTTTCCCTTCGGGCTCCTACAATGAGCAGTTCTTC.

This chain links TRBV3-1 with TRBJ2-7, with a weak D call TRBD1 (7 bases). CDR3 length: 15 residues. Germline V CDR1 and CDR2: LGHDT, YNNKEL (reference sequence). Trimming pared 3 bases from V and 8 bases from J, leaving 20 bases between. The CDR3 DNA reads TGTGCCAGCAGCCACGGGGACCGACTAGGGGGCAAGCAGTACTTC. As protein: CASSHGDRLGGKQYF.

The chain links TRBV11-1 to TRBJ2-2; D is possibly TRBD2 (5 bases). CDR3 size: 14 residues. The germline V gene has CDR1 SGHAT and CDR2 FQDESV (reference sequence). V lost 5 bases, J lost 3 bases, and 10 bases lay in between. CDR3 in amino acids: CASSERTYTGELFF. CDR3 nucleotides: TGTGCCAGCAGCGAGCGGACTTACACCGGGGAGCTGTTTTTT.

This chain connects TRBV2 to TRBJ2-2; 9 positions match TRBD1. CDR3 length: 16 amino acids. V was pared by 3 bases and J by 3 bases, with 5 bases of the junction left unmatched. The germline gives CDR1 SNHLY, CDR2 FYNNEI. The CDR3 loop is CASSEVTGGDTGELFF. The CDR3, as DNA: TGTGCCAGCAGTGAGGTTACAGGGGGCGACACCGGGGAGCTGTTTTTT.